This passage covers 24 T cell receptor beta chains from one sample sequenced in a study of blood T cell repertoires in COVID-19. Profiled with immunoSEQ multiplex PCR; TCRdb holds only in-frame clones, not every one. The sample consists of tens of thousands of clones, around 90% of them appearing once. Material: peripheral blood. The receptors were sampled from a man between 65 and 85 years old with active COVID-19.

The chain has TRBV27 and TRBJ2-1, with 11 nucleotides matching TRBD2. Germline lookup yields CDR1 MNHEY and CDR2 SMNVEV (reference sequence). The V and J ends lost 6 bases and 5 bases, in that order; junction bases with no gene match: 9. The CDR3 spans 16 residues. The CDR3 DNA sequence: TGTGCCAGCAGCCGCACCGGGACTAGCGGTAACAATGAGCAGTTCTTC. It encodes CASSRTGTSGNNEQFF.

The genes are TRBV9 and TRBJ2-5, with TRBD2 identical over 7 bases. The CDR3 covers 15 residues. The ends lost 0 bases at V and 1 base at J; junction bases unmatched: 3. Germline CDR1 reads SGDLS; CDR2 reads YYNGEE. The CDR3 loop reads CASSVGAGVQETQYF. The CDR3 DNA reads as TGTGCCAGCAGCGTAGGGGCGGGGGTCCAAGAGACCCAGTACTTC.

CDR3 nucleotides: TGTGCCAGCAGCCCTCGGACAGGGGACTACGAGCAGTACTTC. Protein product: CASSPRTGDYEQYF. This sequence joins TRBV2 and TRBJ2-7; 9 bases are a match to TRBD1. The CDR3 sequence is 14 residues long. The V and J ends lost 6 bases and 3 bases, in that order; junction bases with no gene match: 6. CDR1 is SNHLY, CDR2 FYNNEI, per germline.

V usage is TRBV11-2 and J usage is TRBJ2-7; no reliable D call. The CDR3 sequence is 13 residues long. Trimming removed 5 bases from V and 2 bases from J, with 10 bases in between. In germline, CDR1 is SGHAT, CDR2 FQNNGV. CDR3 nucleotides: TGTGCCAGCAGCCTCCTGGCCCCCTACGAGCAGTACTTC. Protein sequence: CASSLLAPYEQYF.

This clone came up once. CDR3 DNA sequence: TGTGCCAGTAGTACTGGGGCGACAGGGAAGTATGAGCAGTTCTTC. This encodes CASSTGATGKYEQFF. The chain joins TRBV19 to TRBJ2-1, with TRBD1 matching over 7 bases. The CDR3 spans 15 residues. V was clipped by 4 bases and J by 8 bases; unmatched bases: 11. The germline gives CDR1 LNHDA, CDR2 SQIVND (reference sequence).

In nucleotides, the CDR3 is TGTGCCAGCAGCTCGTTAGCGGGGGGGCGCAACTCCTACGAGCAGTACTTC. This encodes CASSSLAGGRNSYEQYF. The chain is built from TRBV11-2 and TRBJ2-7; TRBD2 matches at 11 bases. The V gene's germline CDR1 is SGHAT and CDR2 FQNNGV. The CDR3 is made up of 17 amino acids. V was pared by 4 bases and J by 0 bases, with 8 bases of the junction left unmatched. Filled out from reference TRBV11-2 and TRBJ2-7, the complete variable domain reads EAGVAQSPRYKIIEKRQSVAFWCNPISGHATLYWYQQILGQGPKLLIQFQNNGVVDDSQLPKDRFSAERLKGVDSTLKIQPAKLEDSAVYLCASSSLAGGRNSYEQYFGPGTRLTVT.

The J gene is TRBJ1-3, the V gene TRBV5-1; D possibly corresponds to TRBD1 (6 bases). CDR1 SGHRS and CDR2 YFSETQ come from the germline V gene. CDR3 length: 18 residues. The V end was cut by 0 bases, the J end by 0 bases, with 16 bases between. CDR3 sequence reads: CASSLASGGSRSGNTIYF. CDR3 in DNA: TGCGCCAGCAGCTTGGCTTCGGGGGGCAGTCGCTCTGGAAACACCATATATTTT.

J is TRBJ2-3 and V is TRBV10-1; tentative D call: TRBD1 (5 bases). V was pared by 6 bases and J by 2 bases, with 21 bases between. The CDR3 runs 17 residues. Germline loops: CDR1 WNHNN, CDR2 SYGVQD (reference sequence). The CDR3 is CASSNAGPPDPTDTQYF. The CDR3 nucleotides are TGCGCCAGCAGCAACGCAGGGCCACCCGACCCCACAGATACGCAGTATTTT.

J is TRBJ2-7 and V is TRBV2; D call uncertain. The germline V gene has CDR1 SNHLY and CDR2 FYNNEI. This CDR3 has 11 residues. The V and J ends lost 5 bases and 7 bases respectively, with 9 bases between them. The CDR3 loop reads CASSLTGEQYF. CDR3 coding DNA: TGTGCCAGCAGTCTGACTGGTGAGCAGTACTTC.

The rearrangement joins TRBV4-1 to TRBJ2-7, with a weak D call TRBD2 (7 bases). The CDR3 extends over 16 amino acids. Trimming shortened V by 0 bases and J by 3 bases, and 15 bases separated the two germline ends. Germline V CDR1 and CDR2: MGHRA, YSYEKL. The CDR3 protein is CASSQEEGRGDYEQYF. In DNA, the CDR3 is TGCGCCAGCAGCCAAGAGGAGGGGAGGGGGGACTACGAGCAGTACTTC.

The chain employs TRBV4-2 and TRBJ2-7; 7 bases are a match to TRBD1. After removal of 0 bases from V and 2 bases from J, the junction contained 1 base not matched to a gene. Germline CDR1 reads LGHNA; CDR2 reads YNFKEQ. This CDR3 spans 14 amino acids. As DNA, the CDR3 is TGTGCCAGCAGCCAAGACAGGGGGACCTACGAGCAGTACTTC. Its protein product is CASSQDRGTYEQYF.

The chain links TRBV19 to TRBJ2-1, with a weak D call TRBD2 (6 bases). Germline loops: CDR1 LNHDA, CDR2 SQIVND (reference sequence). The CDR3 is made up of 15 amino acids. Trimming removed 5 bases from V and 15 bases from J, with 26 bases in between. The CDR3 reads CASSAGGTGLIKRFF. The CDR3 nucleotides are TGTGCCAGTAGTGCCGGCGGGACTGGCTTAATTAAAAGGTTCTTC.

The rearrangement joins TRBV9 to TRBJ2-6; no firm D call. The germline V gene has CDR1 SGDLS and CDR2 YYNGEE. This CDR3 region has 15 residues. Trimming took off 3 bases at V and 2 bases at J, with 9 bases between the two ends. For the CDR3, the DNA is TGTGCCAGCAGCGCTCAGTTAACTGGGGCCAACGTCCTGACTTTC. It specifies CASSAQLTGANVLTF.

The rearrangement links TRBV7-2 to TRBJ1-5; 8 nucleotides align to TRBD1. Trimming cost V 3 bases and J 3 bases; bases outside gene matches: 4. This CDR3 is built from 15 residues. The germline CDR1 and CDR2 sequences are SGHTA and FQGNSA. This CDR3 is CASSFDRGPNQPQHF. In nucleotides, the CDR3 is TGTGCCAGCAGCTTTGACAGGGGTCCCAATCAGCCCCAGCATTTT.

This rearrangement joins TRBV2 to TRBJ1-5; D call uncertain. Per germline, CDR1 SNHLY and CDR2 FYNNEI. The CDR3 is 15 residues long. Trimming stripped 6 bases from V and 0 bases from J, with 12 bases between. The CDR3 region is CASREYKNSNQPQHF. The CDR3 nucleotides read TGTGCCAGCAGGGAATACAAGAATAGCAATCAGCCCCAGCATTTT.

The chain combines TRBV28 with TRBJ2-5; possible D gene TRBD2, 6 bases. CDR1 and CDR2 from the germline V gene are MDHEN and SYDVKM. V was pared by 3 bases and J by 5 bases, with 10 bases between. This CDR3 is 13 amino acids long. This CDR3 is CASSLEGWETQYF. The CDR3 region has the DNA TGTGCCAGCAGTTTGGAGGGTTGGGAGACCCAGTACTTC.

The chain joins TRBV19 to TRBJ2-3, with D hard to call. V was cut by 3 bases and J by 6 bases, with 4 bases left in between. CDR1 and CDR2 from the germline V gene are LNHDA and SQIVND (reference sequence). This CDR3 contains 11 residues. The CDR3 reads CASSMRDTQYF. Here the CDR3 DNA reads TGTGCCAGTAGTATGCGGGATACGCAGTATTTT.

DNA of the CDR3: TGTGCCAGCAGCTTTGGCAGGGACAATCAGCCCCAGCATTTT. Encoded protein: CASSFGRDNQPQHF. This sequence joins TRBV5-5 and TRBJ1-5, with D possibly being TRBD1 (5 bases). The V end lost 2 bases, the J end lost 3 bases, and 9 bases lay between the germline ends. This CDR3 comprises 14 residues. From germline, CDR1 is SGHKS and CDR2 YYEKEE (reference sequence).

The V and J genes are TRBV11-1 and TRBJ2-1; D unclear. V gave up 6 bases and J gave up 0 bases, with 6 bases separating them. The CDR3 totals 13 residues. Germline values: CDR1 SGHAT, CDR2 FQDESV (reference sequence). CDR3 amino acids: CASRFGSYNEQFF. The CDR3 DNA reads TGTGCCAGCAGATTCGGCTCCTACAATGAGCAGTTCTTC.

The chain joins TRBV18 to TRBJ1-1; 7 bases match TRBD1. Looked up from germline, CDR1 is KGHSH and CDR2 is LQKENI. The trim removed 5 bases at V and 11 bases at J, leaving 20 bases unmatched. The CDR3 consists of 16 residues. This chain's CDR3 is CASSTRQGDRSLQAFF. DNA for the CDR3: TGTGCCAGCTCAACTCGACAGGGAGACCGATCTCTGCAGGCTTTCTTT.

V usage is TRBV4-2 and J usage is TRBJ2-1; D possibly corresponds to TRBD2 (7 bases). Deletions cut 0 bases from V and 7 bases from J, with 16 bases between. Germline CDR1 is LGHNA and CDR2 is YNFKEQ. CDR3 size: 16 residues. Here the CDR3 reads CASSQDPGGGGNEQFF. The CDR3 DNA reads TGTGCCAGCAGCCAAGACCCGGGGGGCGGGGGAAATGAGCAGTTCTTC.

This chain links TRBV5-1 with TRBJ2-5, with 7 bases matching TRBD2. The germline V gene has CDR1 SGHRS and CDR2 YFSETQ. This CDR3 has 15 amino acids. V lost 3 bases to trimming and J lost 5 bases; unmatched junction nucleotides: 10. CDR3 amino acids: CASSSKRGTRETQYF. CDR3 sequence (DNA): TGCGCCAGCAGCTCCAAGCGGGGAACTAGGGAGACCCAGTACTTC.

In nucleotides, the CDR3 is TGTGCCAGCAGCGTAGGACACCAAAGCTCCTACAATGAGCAGTTCTTC. Translating gives CASSVGHQSSYNEQFF. The chain joins TRBV9 to TRBJ2-1; no clear D. V lost 0 bases and J lost 0, with 10 bases in between. The CDR3 has 16 residues. CDR1 and CDR2 (germline): SGDLS, YYNGEE. The full variable domain, rest sourced from reference TRBV9 and TRBJ2-1, is DSGVTQTPKHLITATGQRVTLRCSPRSGDLSVYWYQQSLDQGLQFLIQYYNGEERAKGNILERFSAQQFPDLHSELNLSSLELGDSALYFCASSVGHQSSYNEQFFGPGTRLTVL.

CDR3 amino acids: CSASATGLYSYNEQFF. The CDR3 bases are TGCAGTGCTAGTGCCACAGGTCTCTATTCCTACAATGAGCAGTTCTTC. The chain employs TRBV20-1 and TRBJ2-1; D is possibly TRBD1 (5 bases). V dropped 3 bases and J dropped 1 base, with 16 bases sitting between them. The CDR3 consists of 16 residues. The germline gives CDR1 DFQATT, CDR2 SNEGSKA (reference sequence).